The 21 T cell receptor beta chains below come from one sample, sequenced in a study of T cell changes during pregnancy in multiple sclerosis. Measured with immunoSEQ multiplex PCR; TCRdb has only the in-frame clones, and not every one. The sample lists about 52,000 clones; approximately 94% were seen once. This material consisted of CD4+ T cells from peripheral blood mononuclear cells, taken before pregnancy. These receptors all come from a female donor with multiple sclerosis, enrolled in a pregnancy study.

The chain couples TRBV28 to TRBJ2-1; D gene ambiguous. With 2 bases removed from V and 8 bases from J, the gap between germline ends came to 13 bases. This CDR3 is built from 14 residues. Germline CDR1 reads MDHEN; CDR2 reads SYDVKM. The CDR3 region is CASSLEQLQDEQFF. The CDR3 DNA sequence: TGTGCCAGCAGTTTAGAACAGTTACAAGATGAGCAGTTCTTC.

The V and J genes are TRBV28 and TRBJ1-1; D may be TRBD1 (6 bases). V lost 6 bases and J 7 bases, leaving 18 bases between the germline ends. The germline V gene encodes CDR1 MDHEN and CDR2 SYDVKM. CDR3 length: 14 amino acids. The CDR3 loop is CASSQYGLDSEAFF. The CDR3 DNA is TGTGCCAGCAGCCAGTACGGATTGGACAGTGAAGCTTTCTTT.

The CDR3 DNA sequence: TGTGCCAGTAGCCGGGGCACCGCGGGAGGCTACACCTTC. This translates into CASSRGTAGGYTF. The V and J genes are TRBV19 and TRBJ1-2; possibly TRBD1 for D (5 bases). V was pared by 6 bases and J by 8 bases, with 16 bases between. Germline V gene sequence: CDR1 LNHDA, CDR2 SQIVND (reference sequence). The CDR3 consists of 13 residues. The full variable domain, in which reference TRBV19 and TRBJ1-2 provide the parts outside the CDR3, is DGGITQSPKYLFRKEGQNVTLSCEQNLNHDAMYWYRQDPGQGLRLIYYSQIVNDFQKGDIAEGYSVSREKKESFPLTVTSAQKNPTAFYLCASSRGTAGGYTFGSGTRLTVV.

The J gene is TRBJ2-3, the V gene TRBV5-1, with 9 bases fitting TRBD1. Germline V gene sequence: CDR1 SGHRS, CDR2 YFSETQ. V lost 2 bases, J lost 2 bases, and 6 bases stayed unmatched. CDR3 size: 16 residues. Here the CDR3 DNA reads TGCGCCAGCAGCTTCCGGGACAGGGTGATCACAGATACGCAGTATTTT. It specifies CASSFRDRVITDTQYF.

This clone appeared a single time. The rearrangement joins TRBV7-2 to TRBJ2-5, with TRBD1 identical over 7 bases. The germline V gene encodes CDR1 SGHTA and CDR2 FQGNSA. V shed 2 bases and J 4 bases; nucleotides not matched to a gene: 1. The CDR3 is made up of 13 amino acids. The CDR3 DNA sequence: TGTGCCAGCAGCTTAAAGGGGGCAGAGACCCAGTACTTC. As protein: CASSLKGAETQYF.

The chain uses TRBV28 and TRBJ1-1; 7 bases agree with TRBD1. Germline V gene lookup returns CDR1 MDHEN and CDR2 SYDVKM. The trim removed 2 bases at V and 3 bases at J, leaving 9 bases unmatched. This CDR3 region has 16 residues. DNA of the CDR3: TGTGCCAGCAGTTTAGGCGGCAGGGGGAAGGACACTGAAGCTTTCTTT. Translated, it gives CASSLGGRGKDTEAFF.

This clone was found a few times. The chain carries TRBV5-6 and TRBJ1-2; 7 bases fit TRBD1. J was trimmed by 2 bases and V by 4 bases; bases with no gene match: 5. The germline CDR1 and CDR2 sequences are SGHDT and YYEEEE. This CDR3 region has 14 residues. The CDR3 loop reads CASSKYRGNYGYTF. The DNA of the CDR3 is TGTGCCAGCAGCAAGTACAGGGGAAACTATGGCTACACCTTC.

Only a few counts were recorded for this clone. The chain links TRBV11-3 to TRBJ2-1; D possibly corresponds to TRBD2 (6 bases). This CDR3 has 18 amino acids. From germline, CDR1 is SGHNT and CDR2 YENEEA. Trimming pared 1 base from V and 3 bases from J, leaving 19 bases between. The CDR3 reads CASSLGASTGVLYNEQFF. CDR3 bases: TGTGCCAGCAGCTTAGGGGCTTCGACGGGGGTCCTCTACAATGAGCAGTTCTTC.

J is TRBJ1-1 and V is TRBV27; TRBD1 might be the D (6 bases). The ends were cut back, 6 bases at V and 1 base at J, with 18 bases in the middle. The CDR3 runs 16 residues. Per germline, CDR1 MNHEY and CDR2 SMNVEV (reference sequence). CDR3 region: CASSSPMGARNTEAFF. CDR3 sequence (DNA): TGTGCCAGCAGCTCCCCCATGGGGGCTAGGAACACTGAAGCTTTCTTT.

CDR3 region: CATSDGGSYEQYF. DNA of the CDR3: TGCGCCACCTCGGACGGGGGCTCCTACGAGCAGTACTTC. V and J are TRBV5-1 and TRBJ2-7, with a weak D call TRBD2 (6 bases). The V end lost 9 bases, the J end lost 0 bases, and 13 bases lay between the germline ends. The germline V gene encodes CDR1 SGHRS and CDR2 YFSETQ. The CDR3 loop spans 13 amino acids.

The chain is built from TRBV4-3 and TRBJ2-1, with 7 bases identical to TRBD2. CDR1 is LGHNA, CDR2 YSLEER, per germline. V lost 4 bases, J lost 5 bases, and 5 bases stayed unmatched. The CDR3 totals 14 residues. The chain's CDR3 is CASSRRLADNEQFF. As DNA, the CDR3 is TGCGCCAGCAGCCGTCGGCTAGCGGACAATGAGCAGTTCTTC.

The V call is TRBV6-6, the J call TRBJ2-5, with TRBD2 as a possible D gene (6 bases). Germline V gives CDR1 MNHNY, CDR2 SVGAGI (reference sequence). Trimming removed 8 bases at V and 3 bases at J, with 13 bases between. CDR3 length equals 13 residues. The CDR3 DNA reads as TGTGCCAGCGTCGGAACGGGAGAAGAGACCCAGTACTTC. Encoded protein: CASVGTGEETQYF.

Points on this clone: The junction differs from germline at one of its ends, possibly a read error. The chain carries TRBV27 and TRBJ2-3, with D maybe TRBD2 (5 bases). The CDR3 runs 14 residues. The germline CDR1 and CDR2 sequences are MNHEY and SMNVEV (reference sequence). The CDR3 nucleotides are TGTGCCAGCAATTTAGAGGGTTACTTAGATACGCAGTATTTT. Residues: CASNLEGYLDTQYF.

This clone was recorded once. This chain connects TRBV9 to TRBJ1-6; D is unresolved. V was trimmed by 2 bases and J by 8 bases, leaving 11 bases between them. Looked up from germline, CDR1 is SGDLS and CDR2 is YYNGEE. CDR3 size: 14 residues. This chain's CDR3 is CASSVGGFDSPLHF. For the CDR3, the DNA is TGTGCCAGCAGCGTTGGAGGGTTCGATTCACCCCTCCACTTT.

This clone was seen only once. The CDR3: CASSETGGPYEQYF. The DNA for the CDR3 is TGTGCCAGCAGTGAGACAGGGGGCCCTTACGAGCAGTACTTC. The chain joins TRBV6-1 to TRBJ2-7; 10 bases line up with TRBD1. The CDR3 consists of 14 residues. With 3 bases clipped from V and 4 bases from J, the junction kept 3 bases outside the gene matches. Germline V lookup: CDR1 MNHNS, CDR2 SASEGT.

The chain is built from TRBV14 and TRBJ2-7; 7 bases line up with TRBD2. Germline V gives CDR1 SGHDN, CDR2 FVKESK. Losses at the gene ends were 1 base for V and 3 bases for J; bases not matched to a gene: 9. CDR3 length equals 16 residues. Here the CDR3 DNA reads TGTGCCAGCAGCCAAGGGTCCCCCGGGGGGTTCTACGAGCAGTACTTC. Its protein product is CASSQGSPGGFYEQYF.

DNA of the CDR3: TGCGCCAGCAGCTTGGTGGGAGTTGGAGTGGATACGCAGTATTTT. It yields the protein CASSLVGVGVDTQYF. This sequence joins TRBV5-1 and TRBJ2-3; D might be TRBD2 (5 bases). This CDR3 comprises 15 residues. The germline CDR1 and CDR2 sequences are SGHRS and YFSETQ. The V end lost 0 bases, the J end lost 6 bases, and 14 bases lay between the germline ends.

This sequence joins TRBV5-6 and TRBJ2-7; a weak D match, TRBD1 (5 bases). Trimming shortened V by 2 bases and J by 0 bases, and 12 bases separated the two germline ends. The CDR3 spans 15 residues. Per the germline V gene, CDR1 is SGHDT and CDR2 is YYEEEE. CDR3 residues: CASSFLRGSSYEQYF. The CDR3 DNA follows: TGTGCCAGCAGCTTTCTAAGGGGCAGCTCCTACGAGCAGTACTTC.

V is TRBV5-1 and J is TRBJ1-1; D gene uncertain. The germline V and J ends were trimmed by 0 bases and 0 bases, with 6 bases remaining between them. CDR3 length equals 14 residues. The V gene's germline CDR1 is SGHRS and CDR2 YFSETQ. The CDR3 region has the DNA TGCGCCAGCAGCTTGGCCACACTGAACACTGAAGCTTTCTTT. Protein: CASSLATLNTEAFF.

This rearrangement joins TRBV10-1 to TRBJ2-3; D perhaps matches TRBD1 (5 bases). Trimming left V 8 bases short and J 0 bases short, with 6 bases between. Looked up from germline, CDR1 is WNHNN and CDR2 is SYGVQD (reference sequence). The CDR3 runs 12 residues. The CDR3 DNA follows: TGCGCCAGCGGGGCTAGCACAGATACGCAGTATTTT. Translation gives CASGASTDTQYF.

The chain couples TRBV5-1 to TRBJ2-2; perhaps TRBD2 as D (6 bases). The germline gives CDR1 SGHRS, CDR2 YFSETQ. V was clipped by 4 bases and J by 1 base, with 17 bases between them. This CDR3 has 17 amino acids. The CDR3 sequence: CASSRVGRQQNTGELFF. The CDR3 DNA reads TGCGCCAGCAGCCGTGTCGGGAGACAGCAGAACACCGGGGAGCTGTTTTTT.